Included here is one TCR beta chain sequence, with context. The CDR3 loop spans 14 amino acids. Looked up from germline, CDR1 is LNHDA and CDR2 is SQIVND (reference sequence). The J segment lost 7 bases and the V segment lost 3 bases, leaving 6 bases of the junction unmatched. The data were taken from a study of T cell responses to AZD1222 COVID-19 vaccine. The data were produced by immunoSEQ multiplex PCR, yet TCRdb's version contains in-frame clones alone and is incomplete. The repertoire includes over 150,000 clones, about 88% of them detected once, and around 3.2% sits in the top ten. The chain couples TRBV19 to TRBJ2-7; 10 bases are shared with TRBD2. The sequenced sample was peripheral blood, obtained on day 0 of AZD1222 vaccination. The sequence came from an adult in good health. CDR3 nucleotides: TGTGCCAGTAGTATGGGACTAGCGTCTAGTGAGCAGTACTTC. Its translation is CASSMGLASSEQYF.